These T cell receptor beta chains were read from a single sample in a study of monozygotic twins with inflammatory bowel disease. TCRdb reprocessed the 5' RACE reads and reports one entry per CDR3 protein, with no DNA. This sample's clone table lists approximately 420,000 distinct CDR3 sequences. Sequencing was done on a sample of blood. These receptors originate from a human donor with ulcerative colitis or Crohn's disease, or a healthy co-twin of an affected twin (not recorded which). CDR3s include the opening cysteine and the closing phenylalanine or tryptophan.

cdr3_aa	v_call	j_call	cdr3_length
CASQGSSDYGYTF	TRBV5-1	TRBJ1-2	13
CSVGGTGANVLTF	TRBV29-1	TRBJ2-6	13
CASRGQSTDTQYF	TRBV5-1	TRBJ2-3	13
CAISDTGNTGELFF	TRBV10-3	TRBJ2-2	14
CASSQVEGDTEAFF	TRBV3-1	TRBJ1-1	14
CSVFSPAQGGSYEQYF	TRBV20-1	TRBJ2-7	16
CASGDRDQDEQYF	TRBV28	TRBJ2-7	13
CASSLTLAGGSETQYF	TRBV7-2	TRBJ2-5	16
CASSPGGGSGNQPQHF	TRBV7-2	TRBJ1-5	16
CASSWDPIGEQYF	TRBV6-5	TRBJ2-7	13
CAISESVAGEAFF	TRBV10-3	TRBJ1-1	13
CASSPQSGGLYGYTF	TRBV4-3	TRBJ1-2	15
CSARFQGSSYNEQFF	TRBV20-1	TRBJ2-1	15
CASSLRQGGSLHF	TRBV12-3/TRBV12-4	TRBJ1-6	13
CASSPMAGGSNEQFF	TRBV5-1	TRBJ2-1	15
CASSPLPNYGYTF	TRBV18	TRBJ1-2	13
CSANRGLLDQPQHF	TRBV20-1	TRBJ1-5	14
CASSLQRLTNGNRGRDTQYF	TRBV27	TRBJ2-3	20
CGVLQGTGELFF	TRBV29-1	TRBJ2-2	12
CASRDGTGRWDTEAFF	TRBV12-3/TRBV12-4	TRBJ1-1	16
CASSPSNTSTQYF	TRBV19	TRBJ2-3	13
CASSVANVRREDRAKQFF	TRBV9	TRBJ2-1	18
CAIRNDRGENIQYF	TRBV10-3	TRBJ2-4	14
CSASRDRGGYGYTF	TRBV20-1	TRBJ1-2	14
CSVARGDYGYTF	TRBV29-1	TRBJ1-2	12
CASSFGQGARTEAFF	TRBV5-1	TRBJ1-1	15
CASNRDRQETQYF	TRBV2	TRBJ2-5	13
CASSPSGVPETQYF	TRBV18	TRBJ2-5	14
CASSIVGGSNTGELFF	TRBV19	TRBJ2-2	16
CASSLDAGSPLHF	TRBV7-8	TRBJ1-6	13
CASSLSASGYGYTF	TRBV7-2	TRBJ1-2	14
CASRGQGGNYGYTF	TRBV6-6	TRBJ1-2	14
CASSLASFGELFF	TRBV5-1	TRBJ2-2	13
CATSGFGRNREAGIQETQYF	TRBV24-1	TRBJ2-5	20
CASSQDLPSGRSRYNEQFF	TRBV4-1	TRBJ2-1	19
CASSYSSGSGEQFF	TRBV6-6	TRBJ2-1	14
CASSEYSNQPQHF	TRBV6-4	TRBJ1-5	13
CASSPGQGPYNEQFF	TRBV5-1	TRBJ2-1	15
CASSHEQGNIQYF	TRBV4-3	TRBJ2-4	13
CASSETYSNSPLHF	TRBV6-1	TRBJ1-6	14
CASSIGTGGWKETQYF	TRBV5-1	TRBJ2-5	16
CASSLSGTSNEQFF	TRBV5-1	TRBJ2-1	14
CASSSDRGLTDTQYF	TRBV11-2	TRBJ2-3	15
CASKDRGRGNEQFF	TRBV19	TRBJ2-1	14
CASSEVGQGQSPLHF	TRBV10-2	TRBJ1-6	15
CAWRHAGAYEQYF	TRBV30	TRBJ2-7	13
CASSLSSGGLEGEQFF	TRBV27	TRBJ2-1	16
CSTGAGGNQPQHF	TRBV29-1	TRBJ1-5	13
CASSQEGLNTGELFF	TRBV4-1	TRBJ2-2	15
CASSSHHNEQFF	TRBV5-6	TRBJ2-1	12
CATSRTGGLETQYF	TRBV15	TRBJ2-5	14
CASRAPAGSGGQYNEQFF	TRBV5-1	TRBJ2-1	18
CASSRGTDTEAFF	TRBV5-1	TRBJ1-1	13
CASSPSGTANTEAFF	TRBV12-3/TRBV12-4	TRBJ1-1	15